What follows is one T cell receptor beta chain and its context. These data are taken from a study of blood T cell repertoires in COVID-19. The length of the CDR3 is 11 residues. Germline CDR1 and CDR2: SNHLY and FYNNEI. The V gene lost 7 bases and the J gene lost 6 bases, with 9 bases spanning the gap. The data were produced by immunoSEQ multiplex PCR, yet TCRdb's version contains in-frame clones alone and is incomplete. The sample has about 270,000 clones, approximately 85% seen once. The chain has TRBV2 and TRBJ2-5; tentative D call: TRBD1 (5 bases). The receptor was isolated from a woman over 75 with COVID-19, enrolled during active disease. Sequenced input: peripheral blood. CDR3 region: CASMTEKTQYF. The CDR3 coding sequence is TGTGCCAGCATGACAGAGAAGACCCAGTACTTC.